Following are 31 T cell receptor beta chains from one sample sequenced in a study of CD8+ T cells in alopecia areata. Reverse transcribed after extraction, RNA yielded cDNA as the sequencing template. Sequencing used immunoSEQ multiplex PCR; TCRdb keeps in-frame clones, though not all of them. The repertoire consists of around 270,000 clones, with over 45% occurring once and the leading ten covering approximately 2%. Treatment: oral pan-JAK inhibitor, 5-10 mg twice daily. The sequenced sample was CD4+ T cells sorted from blood, obtained at week 24, from a patient treated with tofacitinib. The receptors come from a human donor with alopecia areata.

V is TRBV29-1 and J is TRBJ1-1; 10 nucleotides line up with TRBD1. The CDR3 runs to 17 residues. The germline V gene encodes CDR1 SQVTM and CDR2 ANQGSEA. V shed 0 bases, J shed 7 bases, and the junction held 14 bases outside the gene matches. Written as DNA, the CDR3 is TGCAGCGTTGAAGATTCACGGGGACAGGGGAGGCACCTTGAAGCTTTCTTT. It yields the protein CSVEDSRGQGRHLEAFF.

The V and J genes are TRBV4-1 and TRBJ1-1; TRBD1 might be the D (6 bases). This CDR3 is 15 amino acids long. Per the germline V gene, CDR1 is MGHRA and CDR2 is YSYEKL. The ends were cut back, 2 bases at V and 13 bases at J, with 23 bases in the middle. CDR3: CASSQLTRQDFGVFF. DNA of the CDR3: TGCGCCAGCAGCCAACTGACGCGACAGGATTTCGGTGTTTTCTTT.

J is TRBJ2-7 and V is TRBV5-6; D call uncertain. The V gene's germline CDR1 is SGHDT and CDR2 YYEEEE. The CDR3 length is 13 residues. V was clipped by 0 bases and J by 5 bases, with 9 bases between them. This CDR3 reads CASSLVRSHEQYF. CDR3 sequence (DNA): TGTGCCAGCAGCTTGGTAAGGAGCCACGAGCAGTACTTC.

This chain's CDR3 is CASSSPLNEQYF. In nucleotides, the CDR3 is TGCGCCAGCAGCTCCCCTCTTAACGAGCAGTACTTC. The gene calls are TRBV5-1 and TRBJ2-7; D not resolved. The CDR3 loop spans 12 amino acids. Trimming took 3 bases from V and 5 from J, leaving 9 bases between them. In germline, CDR1 is SGHRS, CDR2 YFSETQ.

This chain joins TRBV19 and TRBJ1-2; D gene ambiguous. Germline V gene sequence: CDR1 LNHDA, CDR2 SQIVND (reference sequence). The CDR3 extends over 13 amino acids. V lost 0 bases and J lost 5, with 7 bases in between. CDR3 nucleotide sequence: TGTGCCAGTAGTATAGATGGTGTTTATGGCTACACCTTC. This translates into CASSIDGVYGYTF.

J is TRBJ2-7 and V is TRBV27, with 7 bases aligning to TRBD2. The germline V gene has CDR1 MNHEY and CDR2 SMNVEV (reference sequence). There are 18 residues in the CDR3. V dropped 5 bases and J dropped 3; count of bases not matched to a gene: 19. CDR3 amino acids: CASSPPTRLLAPFYEQYF. The DNA of the CDR3 is TGTGCCAGCAGTCCACCAACACGATTACTAGCGCCTTTCTACGAGCAGTACTTC.

This chain links TRBV30 with TRBJ2-5; no reliable D call. V was cut by 0 bases and J by 5 bases, with 13 bases left in between. Per germline, CDR1 GTSNPN and CDR2 SVGIG (reference sequence). The CDR3 contains 14 residues. CDR3 sequence reads: CAWSVRRGWETQYF. CDR3 in DNA: TGTGCCTGGAGTGTGCGCAGAGGATGGGAGACCCAGTACTTC.

The rearrangement uses TRBV18 and TRBJ1-1, with a weak D call TRBD1 (6 bases). CDR1 and CDR2 from the germline V gene are KGHSH and LQKENI. V lost 8 bases and J 1 base, leaving 11 bases between the germline ends. The CDR3 has 13 residues. Written as DNA, the CDR3 is TGTGCCAGCAATGGGGGGCCGAACACTGAAGCTTTCTTT. This translates into CASNGGPNTEAFF.

The chain couples TRBV4-1 to TRBJ2-4; 10 bases align to TRBD1. CDR1 is MGHRA, CDR2 YSYEKL, per germline. The CDR3 extends over 17 amino acids. With V trimmed by 1 base and J by 3 bases, 6 bases remained unmatched. CDR3 nucleotides: TGCGCCAGCAGCCAAGGCCCAGGGACAGGGGACAAAAACATTCAGTACTTC. It specifies CASSQGPGTGDKNIQYF.

This chain links TRBV7-2 with TRBJ2-7; D is undetermined. The length of the CDR3 is 13 residues. Looked up from germline, CDR1 is SGHTA and CDR2 is FQGNSA. V dropped 7 bases and J dropped 6 bases, with 16 bases sitting between them. CDR3 loop: CASTEGPASEQYF. The CDR3 DNA is TGTGCCAGCACCGAAGGGCCGGCCTCCGAGCAGTACTTC.

The chain couples TRBV4-1 to TRBJ2-1; D might be TRBD2 (5 bases). This CDR3 has 16 residues. Germline-derived CDR1 and CDR2 are MGHRA and YSYEKL. Trimming shortened V by 3 bases and J by 5 bases, and 17 bases separated the two germline ends. The CDR3 bases are TGCGCCAGCAGCCAGGTGGATAGGGAGCTGAACAATGAGCAGTTCTTC. Translation: CASSQVDRELNNEQFF.

This chain uses TRBV19 with TRBJ2-1; tentative D call: TRBD2 (6 bases). With 2 bases removed from V and 1 base from J, the gap between germline ends came to 12 bases. Per the germline V gene, CDR1 is LNHDA and CDR2 is SQIVND (reference sequence). The CDR3 is 16 amino acids. The CDR3 DNA sequence: TGTGCCAGTAGTATATCGCGGGGTAGGTCCTACAATGAGCAGTTCTTC. Amino acids: CASSISRGRSYNEQFF. Combining the CDR3 with reference TRBV19 and TRBJ2-1 gives the whole variable domain DGGITQSPKYLFRKEGQNVTLSCEQNLNHDAMYWYRQDPGQGLRLIYYSQIVNDFQKGDIAEGYSVSREKKESFPLTVTSAQKNPTAFYLCASSISRGRSYNEQFFGPGTRLTVL.

The chain joins TRBV30 to TRBJ1-2; 12 nucleotides agree with TRBD1. Germline trimming cut 8 bases from V and 13 bases from J; bases unmatched to any gene: 8. The V gene's germline CDR1 is GTSNPN and CDR2 SVGIG (reference sequence). The CDR3 is 11 amino acids. CDR3 loop: CARAGTGGLTF. The CDR3 DNA is TGTGCCCGGGCCGGGACAGGGGGCCTCACCTTC.

CDR3 DNA: TGTGCCTGGAGTGTATGGTCAGGGGTCAATCAGCCCCAGCATTTT. Its translation: CAWSVWSGVNQPQHF. The chain is built from TRBV30 and TRBJ1-5; perhaps TRBD1 as D (6 bases). Germline V gene sequence: CDR1 GTSNPN, CDR2 SVGIG (reference sequence). The CDR3 is made up of 15 amino acids. Between the trimmed V and J ends, which lost 0 bases and 3 bases, there was a span of 12 bases.

The V and J genes are TRBV5-6 and TRBJ2-7; D is undetermined. CDR1 and CDR2 (germline): SGHDT, YYEEEE. The CDR3 is 13 residues long. V lost 5 bases and J lost 5, with 14 bases in between. Here the CDR3 reads CASRSYQRDEQYF. The DNA of the CDR3 is TGTGCCAGCAGATCCTATCAACGGGACGAGCAGTACTTC.

V is TRBV30 and J is TRBJ2-4; D is ambiguous. This CDR3 has 14 residues. Trimming removed 3 bases from V and 0 bases from J, with 9 bases in between. Germline CDR1 is GTSNPN and CDR2 is SVGIG (reference sequence). The chain's CDR3 is CAWRSGVAKNIQYF. In DNA form, the CDR3 reads TGTGCCTGGAGGAGTGGGGTAGCCAAAAACATTCAGTACTTC.

J is TRBJ2-7 and V is TRBV5-1, with D maybe TRBD2 (5 bases). Trimming took 2 bases from V and 3 from J, leaving 9 bases between them. This CDR3 is 13 amino acids long. Germline assignment: CDR1 SGHRS and CDR2 YFSETQ. CDR3 bases: TGCGCCAGCAGCTTTGACGGGATCTACGAGCAGTACTTC. Residues: CASSFDGIYEQYF.

The gene calls are TRBV5-4 and TRBJ2-5; D remains unclear. The CDR3 is 13 amino acids. CDR1 and CDR2 from the germline V gene are SGHNT and YYREEE (reference sequence). The V and J ends lost 2 bases and 7 bases respectively, with 12 bases between them. The CDR3 bases are TGTGCCAGCAGCTTTAAGGGTGTTGTGACCCAGTACTTC. Translating gives CASSFKGVVTQYF.

The CDR3 spells CASSPGGRRVGEQFF. In DNA, the CDR3 is TGTGCCAGTAGTCCCGGGGGGCGCCGGGTTGGTGAGCAGTTCTTC. This sequence joins TRBV19 and TRBJ2-1; a weak D match, TRBD2 (7 bases). The germline gives CDR1 LNHDA, CDR2 SQIVND (reference sequence). CDR3 length: 15 residues. The ends were cut back, 5 bases at V and 9 bases at J, with 20 bases in the middle.

In this sample, this clone turned up a few times. At one end, the junction sequence differs from germline, possibly due to a read error. The rearrangement links TRBV7-7 to TRBJ2-1; possible D gene TRBD2, 5 bases. CDR1 SSHAT and CDR2 FNYEAQ come from the germline V gene (reference sequence). The CDR3 totals 17 residues. This CDR3 reads CASSLSWTPQPYNEQFF. CDR3 coding DNA: TGTGCTAGCAGCTTATCTTGGACTCCCCAGCCTTACAATGAGCAGTTCTTC.

This clone has a single count. This sequence joins TRBV2 and TRBJ1-5; D gene unclear. The CDR3 covers 16 residues. CDR1 is SNHLY, CDR2 FYNNEI, per germline. Trimming left V 3 bases short and J 1 base short, with 13 bases between. The CDR3 bases are TGTGCCAGCAGTGATTTCGGAGTGGGAAGCAATCAGCCCCAGCATTTT. It specifies CASSDFGVGSNQPQHF.

V gene TRBV5-1 combines with J gene TRBJ2-5; the D gene is possibly TRBD1 (5 bases). There are 15 residues in the CDR3. V gave up 4 bases and J gave up 2 bases, with 15 bases separating them. Germline CDR1 reads SGHRS; CDR2 reads YFSETQ. The CDR3 is CASSRLGQGQETQYF. The CDR3 DNA is TGCGCCAGCAGCAGACTTGGCCAGGGACAAGAGACCCAGTACTTC.

CDR3 bases: TGCAGCGTTGAGATTCGGGAGACCCAGTACTTC. Translated, it gives CSVEIRETQYF. The chain joins TRBV29-1 to TRBJ2-5; D gene unclear. Trimming removed 3 bases at V and 5 bases at J, with 7 bases between. Germline CDR1 reads SQVTM; CDR2 reads ANQGSEA. CDR3 size: 11 residues. Looking up the rest from reference TRBV29-1 and TRBJ2-5 gives the full variable domain: SAVISQKPSRDICQRGTSLTIQCQVDSQVTMMFWYRQQPGQSLTLIATANQGSEATYESGFVIDKFPISRPNLTFSTLTVSNMSPEDSSIYLCSVEIRETQYFGPGTRLLVL.

The genes are TRBV28 and TRBJ2-5, with unresolved D. This CDR3 is built from 17 residues. V lost 3 bases and J 1 base, leaving 18 bases between the germline ends. Germline V gives CDR1 MDHEN, CDR2 SYDVKM. The CDR3 is CASSFIGKGPTQETQYF. CDR3 nucleotides: TGTGCCAGCAGTTTTATAGGCAAAGGGCCCACCCAAGAGACCCAGTACTTC.

The chain is built from TRBV19 and TRBJ2-7; the D call may be TRBD1 or TRBD2 (5 bases each). Per germline, CDR1 LNHDA and CDR2 SQIVND (reference sequence). V was clipped by 5 bases and J by 2 bases, with 16 bases between them. CDR3 length: 15 residues. DNA of the CDR3: TGTGCCAGTAGTTATTCGGGACCCAGAACCTACGAGCAGTACTTC. It specifies CASSYSGPRTYEQYF.

V usage is TRBV29-1 and J usage is TRBJ1-5; D might be TRBD1 (5 bases). Germline loops: CDR1 SQVTM, CDR2 ANQGSEA. V lost 4 bases to trimming and J lost 0 bases, with 10 bases between them. The CDR3 spans 14 residues. The CDR3 loop is CSVAGTRSNQPQHF. The CDR3 nucleotides read TGCAGCGTTGCGGGGACCCGTAGCAATCAGCCCCAGCATTTT.

The chain links TRBV9 to TRBJ1-2, with D unclear. V gave up 4 bases and J gave up 1 base, with 11 bases separating them. Germline loops: CDR1 SGDLS, CDR2 YYNGEE. This CDR3 region has 14 residues. The CDR3 reads CASSPTPDNYGYTF. CDR3 coding DNA: TGTGCCAGCAGCCCTACGCCAGATAACTATGGCTACACCTTC.

The chain carries TRBV30 and TRBJ2-2; D unresolved. In germline, CDR1 is GTSNPN, CDR2 SVGIG (reference sequence). Trimming stripped 0 bases from V and 4 bases from J, with 6 bases between. CDR3 length: 13 residues. The CDR3 spells CAWSVDFTGELFF. Here the CDR3 DNA reads TGTGCCTGGAGTGTCGACTTCACCGGGGAGCTGTTTTTT.

The CDR3 bases are TGTGCCAGCAGTGGCAGGGTCCACAATGAAAAACTGTTTTTT. Translated, it gives CASSGRVHNEKLFF. This chain connects TRBV6-5 to TRBJ1-4; tentative D call: TRBD1 (5 bases). V gave up 5 bases and J gave up 5 bases, with 12 bases separating them. Germline CDR1 is MNHEY and CDR2 is SVGAGI. CDR3 length: 14 residues.

V and J are TRBV9 and TRBJ2-5; a possible D gene is TRBD2 (7 bases). Trimming cost V 3 bases and J 1 base, with 13 bases left between them. Germline CDR1 reads SGDLS; CDR2 reads YYNGEE. CDR3 length: 15 amino acids. CDR3 bases: TGTGCCAGCAGCGCCGGGGGGCCGGCCCAAGAGACCCAGTACTTC. The encoded protein is CASSAGGPAQETQYF.

The rearrangement joins TRBV28 to TRBJ1-5; D may be TRBD1 (5 bases). Germline loops: CDR1 MDHEN, CDR2 SYDVKM. V lost 2 bases and J lost 7, with 12 bases in between. The CDR3 has 14 amino acids. Here the CDR3 DNA reads TGTGCCAGCAGTTTAATCGAGGGGAGGCAGCCCCAGCATTTT. Its protein is CASSLIEGRQPQHF.